This T cell receptor beta chain was captured in a study of T cell repertoires in aging, cancer and after chemotherapy. Study results and limitations: In cancer patients, declining TCR diversity with age involved lost richness and lost evenness. Untreated cancer patients had significantly lower blood TCR diversity than age-matched healthy donors. Median generation probability rose over the chemotherapy interval in each cancer cohort, suggesting rebound thymic output.

The template was genomic DNA from peripheral blood, not RNA. A mixed TRB-A/B primer pool amplified rearranged TRB by multiplex touch-down PCR. TCRdb passed the multiplex PCR reads through MiXCR, listing each CDR3 protein once. The sample consists of some 11,000 distinct CDR3 sequences, approximately 46% of them appearing once. About this clonotype itself: Its antigen remains unidentified.

Source material: blood. The TCR was taken from a human donor in good health.

CDR3 bases: TGTGCCAGTAGCTCCGACCAGGGAGGCTACAATGAGCAGTTCTTC. As protein: CASSSDQGGYNEQFF. The rearrangement uses TRBV19 and TRBJ2-1, with D maybe TRBD2 (6 bases). CDR3 length equals 15 residues. Germline values: CDR1 LNHDA, CDR2 SQIVND (reference sequence). V was trimmed by 6 bases and J by 3 bases, leaving 15 bases between them.